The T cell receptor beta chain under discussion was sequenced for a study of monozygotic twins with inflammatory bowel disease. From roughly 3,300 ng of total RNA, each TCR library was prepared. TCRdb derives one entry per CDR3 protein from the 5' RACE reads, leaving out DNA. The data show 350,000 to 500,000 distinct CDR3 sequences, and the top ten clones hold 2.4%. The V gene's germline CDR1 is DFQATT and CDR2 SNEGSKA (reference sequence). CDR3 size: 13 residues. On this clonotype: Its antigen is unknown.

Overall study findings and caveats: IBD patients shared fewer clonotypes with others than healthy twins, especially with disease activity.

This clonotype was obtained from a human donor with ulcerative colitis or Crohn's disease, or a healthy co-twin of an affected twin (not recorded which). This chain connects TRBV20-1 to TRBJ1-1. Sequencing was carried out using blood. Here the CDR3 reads CSARDPGKTEAFF.